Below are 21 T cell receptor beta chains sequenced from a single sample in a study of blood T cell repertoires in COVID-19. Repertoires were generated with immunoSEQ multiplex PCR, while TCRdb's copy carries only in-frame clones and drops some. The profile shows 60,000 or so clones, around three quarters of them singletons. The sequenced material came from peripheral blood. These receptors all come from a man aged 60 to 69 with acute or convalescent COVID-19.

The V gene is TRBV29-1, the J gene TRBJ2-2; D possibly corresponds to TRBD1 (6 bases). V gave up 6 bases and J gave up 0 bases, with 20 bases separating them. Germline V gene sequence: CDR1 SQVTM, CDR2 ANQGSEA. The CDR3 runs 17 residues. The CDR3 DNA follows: TGCAGCGTCGGACAGCTCCGAGGGGCGTCGAACACCGGGGAGCTGTTTTTT. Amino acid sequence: CSVGQLRGASNTGELFF.

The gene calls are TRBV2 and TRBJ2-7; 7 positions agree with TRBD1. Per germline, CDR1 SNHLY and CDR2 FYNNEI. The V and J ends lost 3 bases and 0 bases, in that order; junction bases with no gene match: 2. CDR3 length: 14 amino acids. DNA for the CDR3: TGTGCCAGCAGTGAGGACAGGTACTCCTACGAGCAGTACTTC. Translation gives CASSEDRYSYEQYF.

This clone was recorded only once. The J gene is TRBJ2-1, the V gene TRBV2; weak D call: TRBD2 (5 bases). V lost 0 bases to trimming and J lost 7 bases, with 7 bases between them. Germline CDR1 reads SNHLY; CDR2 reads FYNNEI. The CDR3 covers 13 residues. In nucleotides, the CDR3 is TGTGCCAGCAGTGAAGCGCCGGGAAATGAGCAGTTCTTC. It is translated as CASSEAPGNEQFF. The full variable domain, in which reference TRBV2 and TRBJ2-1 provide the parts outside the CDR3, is EPEVTQTPSHQVTQMGQEVILRCVPISNHLYFYWYRQILGQKVEFLVSFYNNEISEKSEIFDDQFSVERPDGSNFTLKIRSTKLEDSAMYFCASSEAPGNEQFFGPGTRLTVL.

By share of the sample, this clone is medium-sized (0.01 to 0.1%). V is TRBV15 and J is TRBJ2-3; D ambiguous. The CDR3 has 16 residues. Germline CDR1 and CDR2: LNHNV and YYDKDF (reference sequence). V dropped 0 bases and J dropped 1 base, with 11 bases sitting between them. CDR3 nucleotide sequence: TGTGCCACCAGCAGAGACCTGTCTCCTGGCACAGATACGCAGTATTTT. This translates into CATSRDLSPGTDTQYF.

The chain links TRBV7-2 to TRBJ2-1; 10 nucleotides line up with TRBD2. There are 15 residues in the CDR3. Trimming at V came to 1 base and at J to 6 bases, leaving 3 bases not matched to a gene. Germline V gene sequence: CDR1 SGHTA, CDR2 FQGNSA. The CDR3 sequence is CASSLGAGGTNEQFF. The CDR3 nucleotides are TGTGCCAGCAGCTTAGGAGCGGGGGGGACCAATGAGCAGTTCTTC.

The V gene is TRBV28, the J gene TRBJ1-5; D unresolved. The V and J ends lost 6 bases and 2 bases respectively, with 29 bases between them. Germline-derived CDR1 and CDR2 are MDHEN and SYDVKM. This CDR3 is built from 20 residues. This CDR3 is CASRGVGRVAQFSGNQPQHF. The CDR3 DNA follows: TGTGCCAGCAGAGGAGTCGGTCGGGTCGCCCAATTCTCGGGCAATCAGCCCCAGCATTTT.

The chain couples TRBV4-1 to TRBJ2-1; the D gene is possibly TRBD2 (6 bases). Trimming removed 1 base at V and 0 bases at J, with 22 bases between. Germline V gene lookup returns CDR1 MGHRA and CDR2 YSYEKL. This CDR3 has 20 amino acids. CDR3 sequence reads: CASSQGDGGVWSSSYNEQFF. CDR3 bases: TGCGCCAGCAGCCAAGGGGATGGAGGGGTATGGTCCAGCTCCTACAATGAGCAGTTCTTC.

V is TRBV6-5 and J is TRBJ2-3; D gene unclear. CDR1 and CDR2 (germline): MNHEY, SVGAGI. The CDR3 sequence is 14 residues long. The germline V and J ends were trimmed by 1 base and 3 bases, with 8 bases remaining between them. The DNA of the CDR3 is TGTGCCAGCAGTTACTTCGCCGGGACAGATACGCAGTATTTT. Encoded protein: CASSYFAGTDTQYF.

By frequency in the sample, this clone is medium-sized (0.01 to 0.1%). The chain's CDR3 is CASSEGETGPAFF. In nucleotides, the CDR3 is TGTGCCAGCAGTGAAGGGGAGACAGGGCCTGCTTTCTTT. The chain is built from TRBV2 and TRBJ1-1; 7 nucleotides match TRBD1. The CDR3 has 13 amino acids. V shed 1 base, J shed 11 bases, and the junction held 7 bases outside the gene matches. Germline CDR1 SNHLY, CDR2 FYNNEI.

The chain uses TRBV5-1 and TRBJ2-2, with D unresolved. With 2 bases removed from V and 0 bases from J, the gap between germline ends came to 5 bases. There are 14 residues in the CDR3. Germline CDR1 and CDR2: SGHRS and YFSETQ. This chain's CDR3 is CASSLTANTGELFF. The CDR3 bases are TGCGCCAGCAGCTTAACAGCGAACACCGGGGAGCTGTTTTTT.

CDR3 sequence reads: CASSPGLVNYEQYF. The CDR3 DNA sequence: TGTGCCAGCTCACCAGGACTAGTTAACTACGAGCAGTACTTC. This chain links TRBV18 with TRBJ2-7; TRBD2 matches 7 bases. Germline loops: CDR1 KGHSH, CDR2 LQKENI. The CDR3 length is 14 residues. The ends lost 2 bases at V and 3 bases at J; junction bases unmatched: 4.

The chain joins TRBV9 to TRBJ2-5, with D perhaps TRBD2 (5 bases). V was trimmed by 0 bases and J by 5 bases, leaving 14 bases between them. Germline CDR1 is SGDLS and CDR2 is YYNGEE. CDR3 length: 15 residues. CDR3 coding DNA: TGTGCCAGCAGCGTAGGAGGGAACGATGTGGAGACCCAGTACTTC. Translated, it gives CASSVGGNDVETQYF.

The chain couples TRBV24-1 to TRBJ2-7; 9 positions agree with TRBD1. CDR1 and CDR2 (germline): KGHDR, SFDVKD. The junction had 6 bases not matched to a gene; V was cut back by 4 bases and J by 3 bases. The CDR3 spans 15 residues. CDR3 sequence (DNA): TGTGCCACCAGTGAATCCGGGACAGGGAACTACGAGCAGTACTTC. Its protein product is CATSESGTGNYEQYF.

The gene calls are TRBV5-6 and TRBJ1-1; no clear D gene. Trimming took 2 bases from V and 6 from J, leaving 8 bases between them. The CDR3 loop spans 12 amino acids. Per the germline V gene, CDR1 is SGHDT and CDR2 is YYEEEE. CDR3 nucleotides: TGTGCCAGCAGCTTCTCGGGGTCTGAAGCTTTCTTT. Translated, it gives CASSFSGSEAFF.

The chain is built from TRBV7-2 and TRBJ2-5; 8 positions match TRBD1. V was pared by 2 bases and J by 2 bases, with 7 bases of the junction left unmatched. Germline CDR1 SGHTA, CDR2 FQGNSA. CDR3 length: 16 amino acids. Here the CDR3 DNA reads TGTGCCAGCAGCTTAAGTGCTACAGGGGGACAAGAGACCCAGTACTTC. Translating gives CASSLSATGGQETQYF.

In nucleotides, the CDR3 is TGCAGCGTTCTTTGGGGGCGAAGCACTGAAGCTTTCTTT. Encoded protein: CSVLWGRSTEAFF. V is TRBV29-1 and J is TRBJ1-1; tentative D call: TRBD1 (6 bases). V was shortened by 5 bases and J by 4 bases, with 14 bases between the two germline ends. The CDR3 has 13 residues. Germline V gene lookup returns CDR1 SQVTM and CDR2 ANQGSEA.

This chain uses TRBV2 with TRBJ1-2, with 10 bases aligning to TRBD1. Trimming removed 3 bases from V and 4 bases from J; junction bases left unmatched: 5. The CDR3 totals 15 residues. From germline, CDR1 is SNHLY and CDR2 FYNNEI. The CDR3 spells CASSDEGQGTYGYTF. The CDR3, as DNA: TGTGCCAGCAGTGACGAGGGACAGGGGACCTATGGCTACACCTTC.

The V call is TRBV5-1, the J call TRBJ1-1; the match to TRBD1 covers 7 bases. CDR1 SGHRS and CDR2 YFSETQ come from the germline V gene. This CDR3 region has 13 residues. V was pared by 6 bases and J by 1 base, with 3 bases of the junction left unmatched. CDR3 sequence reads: CASTGTANTEAFF. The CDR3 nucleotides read TGCGCCAGCACCGGGACAGCGAACACTGAAGCTTTCTTT. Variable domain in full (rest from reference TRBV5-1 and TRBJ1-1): KAGVTQTPRYLIKTRGQQVTLSCSPISGHRSVSWYQQTPGQGLQFLFEYFSETQRNKGNFPGRFSGRQFSNSRSEMNVSTLELGDSALYLCASTGTANTEAFFGQGTRLTVV.

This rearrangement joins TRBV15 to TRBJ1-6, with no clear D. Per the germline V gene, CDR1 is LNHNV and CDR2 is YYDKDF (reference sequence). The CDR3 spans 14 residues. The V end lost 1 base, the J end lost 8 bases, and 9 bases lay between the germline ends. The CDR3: CATSRGVSDSPLHF. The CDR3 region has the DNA TGTGCCACCAGCAGAGGCGTTTCGGATTCACCCCTCCACTTT.

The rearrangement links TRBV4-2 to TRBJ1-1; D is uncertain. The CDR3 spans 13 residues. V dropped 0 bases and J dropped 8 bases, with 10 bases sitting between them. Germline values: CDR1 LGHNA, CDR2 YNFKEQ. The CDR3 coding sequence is TGTGCCAGCAGCCAAGAGGCCCGGGTCGAAGCTTTCTTT. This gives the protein CASSQEARVEAFF.

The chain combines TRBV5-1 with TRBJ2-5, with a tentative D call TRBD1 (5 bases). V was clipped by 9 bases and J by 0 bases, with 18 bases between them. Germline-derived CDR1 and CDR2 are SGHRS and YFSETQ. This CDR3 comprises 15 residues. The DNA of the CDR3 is TGCGCCACCTCCCCTGGGGCAATCAACCAAGAGACCCAGTACTTC. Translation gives CATSPGAINQETQYF.